The 9 T cell receptor beta chains below all came from one sample that was sequenced in a study of OX40 agonist ivuxolimab in advanced cancers. The method was immunoSEQ multiplex PCR; TCRdb's version includes in-frame clones alone and lacks a portion of them. The table shows 80,000 or so clones, with roughly 86% occurring only once. Sequencing used CD4+ or CD8+ T cells sorted from blood, obtained in a trial of the OX40 agonist ivuxolimab. These receptors all come from an adult with an advanced solid tumor such as melanoma, head and neck, liver or kidney cancer.

The J gene is TRBJ2-2, the V gene TRBV7-3, with 8 nucleotides matching TRBD1. V was clipped by 5 bases and J by 6 bases; unmatched bases: 5. CDR1 and CDR2 from the germline V gene are SGHTA and FQGTGA. CDR3 length: 14 amino acids. The CDR3 region is CASSHTGGSGELFF. The CDR3 DNA sequence: TGTGCCAGCAGCCACACAGGGGGATCCGGGGAGCTGTTTTTT.

The CDR3 sequence is CASSAGLAVYNEQFF. CDR3 sequence (DNA): TGTGCCAGCAGTGCGGGGCTAGCGGTATACAATGAGCAGTTCTTC. The J gene is TRBJ2-1, the V gene TRBV27; 7 positions agree with TRBD2. V lost 5 bases, J lost 4 bases, and 8 bases stayed unmatched. CDR1 and CDR2 from the germline V gene are MNHEY and SMNVEV (reference sequence). The CDR3 is made up of 15 amino acids.

The V and J genes are TRBV7-9 and TRBJ2-2; TRBD2 matches at 10 bases. The CDR3 runs to 17 residues. Germline CDR1 and CDR2: SEHNR and FQNEAQ (reference sequence). V gave up 5 bases and J gave up 4 bases; unmatched junction bases: 10. The CDR3 sequence: CASSSSGRRLSTGELFF. CDR3 in DNA: TGTGCCAGCAGCAGTAGCGGGAGGAGGCTTAGCACCGGGGAGCTGTTTTTT.

This sequence joins TRBV7-3 and TRBJ2-3; D gene uncertain. CDR3 length: 13 residues. V lost 4 bases and J 3 bases, leaving 8 bases between the germline ends. The germline CDR1 and CDR2 sequences are SGHTA and FQGTGA. CDR3 sequence (DNA): TGTGCCAGCAGCTCATACCCAACAGATACGCAGTATTTT. Translated, it gives CASSSYPTDTQYF.

The J gene is TRBJ1-2, the V gene TRBV7-9; D perhaps matches TRBD1 (5 bases). This CDR3 region has 12 residues. V gave up 5 bases and J gave up 5 bases, with 9 bases separating them. Germline V CDR1 and CDR2: SEHNR, FQNEAQ (reference sequence). This chain's CDR3 is CASSAGEYGYTF. CDR3 sequence (DNA): TGTGCCAGCAGCGCGGGGGAATATGGCTACACCTTC.

V is TRBV6-5 and J is TRBJ2-1; 7 nucleotides align to TRBD1. This CDR3 contains 13 residues. Germline V gene data show CDR1 as MNHEY and CDR2 as SVGAGI. The ends lost 11 bases at V and 5 bases at J; junction bases unmatched: 9. CDR3 loop: CAATRDSNNEQFF. The CDR3, as DNA: TGTGCCGCCACCCGGGACAGTAACAATGAGCAGTTCTTC.

This chain uses TRBV14 with TRBJ2-1; 11 nucleotides match TRBD2. The CDR3 is made up of 16 amino acids. The junction had 8 bases not matched to a gene; V was cut back by 2 bases and J by 8 bases. Germline V CDR1 and CDR2: SGHDN, FVKESK. The CDR3 loop is CASSQLTSGRFDEQFF. The CDR3 DNA sequence: TGTGCCAGCAGCCAACTTACTAGCGGGAGATTCGATGAGCAGTTCTTC.

The chain couples TRBV14 to TRBJ2-4; D might be TRBD2 (5 bases). Per germline, CDR1 SGHDN and CDR2 FVKESK. The CDR3 consists of 13 residues. V lost 4 bases and J 7 bases, leaving 11 bases between the germline ends. CDR3 sequence (DNA): TGTGCCAGCAGCCTAAGCGGCAGCAACATTCAGTACTTC. As protein: CASSLSGSNIQYF.

The J gene is TRBJ1-6, the V gene TRBV6-7; D is unresolved. TRBV6-7 counts as an open reading frame of uncertain function. The CDR3 sequence is 16 residues long. V lost 2 bases and J 10 bases, leaving 18 bases between the germline ends. The CDR3 loop reads CASSYSGRTGGSPLHF. The CDR3 DNA follows: TGTGCCAGCAGTTACAGTGGCCGAACCGGTGGGTCACCCCTCCACTTT.